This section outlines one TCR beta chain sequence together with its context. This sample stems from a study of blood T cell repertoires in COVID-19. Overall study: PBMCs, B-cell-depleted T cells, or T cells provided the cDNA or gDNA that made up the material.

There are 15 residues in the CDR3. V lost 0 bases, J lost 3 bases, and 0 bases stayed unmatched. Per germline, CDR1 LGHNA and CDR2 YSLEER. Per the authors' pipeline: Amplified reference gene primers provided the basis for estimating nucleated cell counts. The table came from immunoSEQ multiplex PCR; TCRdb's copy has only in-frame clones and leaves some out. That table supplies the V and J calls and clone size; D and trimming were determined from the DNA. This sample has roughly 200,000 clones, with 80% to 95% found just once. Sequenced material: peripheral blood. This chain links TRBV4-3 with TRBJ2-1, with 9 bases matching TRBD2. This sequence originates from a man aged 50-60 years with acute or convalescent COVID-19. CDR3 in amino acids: CASSQDSGGYNEQFF. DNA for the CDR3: TGCGCCAGCAGCCAAGATAGCGGGGGCTACAATGAGCAGTTCTTC.